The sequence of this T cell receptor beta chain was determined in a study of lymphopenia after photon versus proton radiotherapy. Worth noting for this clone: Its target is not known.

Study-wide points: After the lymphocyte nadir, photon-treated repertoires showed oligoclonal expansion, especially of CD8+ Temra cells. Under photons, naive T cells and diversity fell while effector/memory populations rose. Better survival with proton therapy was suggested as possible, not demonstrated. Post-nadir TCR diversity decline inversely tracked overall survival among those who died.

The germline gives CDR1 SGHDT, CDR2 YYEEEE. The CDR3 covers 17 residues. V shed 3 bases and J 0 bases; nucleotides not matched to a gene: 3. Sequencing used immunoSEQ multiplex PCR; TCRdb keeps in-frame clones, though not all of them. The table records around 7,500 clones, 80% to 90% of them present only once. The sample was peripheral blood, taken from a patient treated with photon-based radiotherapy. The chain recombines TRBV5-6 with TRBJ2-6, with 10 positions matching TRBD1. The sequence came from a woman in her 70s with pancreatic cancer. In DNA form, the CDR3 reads TGTGCCAGCAGCTCGGGACAGGGGATCTCTGGGGCCAACGTCCTGACTTTC. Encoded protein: CASSSGQGISGANVLTF.